This passage covers 8 T cell receptor beta chains from one sample sequenced in a study of cytomegalovirus exposure and HLA in healthy donors. This PCR relied on a set of 60 Vbeta primers and 13 Jbeta primers. Profiled with immunoSEQ multiplex PCR; TCRdb holds only in-frame clones, not every one. The table shows approximately 120,000 clones, with under 85% occurring only once. Input material: PBMCs. These receptor sequences come from a middle-aged man in good health and CMV-seronegative.

The chain uses TRBV27 and TRBJ1-5; no definite D call. CDR3 length: 14 residues. CDR1 and CDR2 (germline): MNHEY, SMNVEV (reference sequence). The V end lost 2 bases, the J end lost 6 bases, and 11 bases lay between the germline ends. This chain's CDR3 is CASSLVHPGQPQHF. DNA of the CDR3: TGTGCCAGCAGTTTAGTCCATCCGGGTCAGCCCCAGCATTTT.

Only a few counts were recorded for this clone. This chain connects TRBV4-1 to TRBJ2-1; 12 bases agree with TRBD2. J lost 6 bases, V lost 0 bases, and 0 bases had no gene match. The germline CDR1 and CDR2 sequences are MGHRA and YSYEKL. The CDR3 spans 15 residues. The CDR3 loop is CASSQETSGGNEQFF. The CDR3 region has the DNA TGCGCCAGCAGCCAAGAGACTAGCGGGGGCAATGAGCAGTTCTTC.

This clone has just a few counts. This sequence joins TRBV4-3 and TRBJ1-1; D is possibly TRBD1 (6 bases). V lost 1 base to trimming and J lost 5 bases, with 14 bases between them. This CDR3 is 15 amino acids long. Germline CDR1 LGHNA, CDR2 YSLEER. This chain's CDR3 is CASSQGGRGGTEAFF. Written as DNA, the CDR3 is TGCGCCAGCAGCCAAGGGGGCAGGGGAGGGACTGAAGCTTTCTTT.

The gene calls are TRBV27 and TRBJ2-1; TRBD1 matches at 11 bases. V dropped 4 bases and J dropped 4; count of bases not matched to a gene: 6. CDR3 size: 16 residues. Germline V lookup: CDR1 MNHEY, CDR2 SMNVEV (reference sequence). CDR3 protein: CASSSLDRGPYNEQFF. CDR3 nucleotides: TGTGCCAGCAGTTCCCTGGACAGGGGGCCTTACAATGAGCAGTTCTTC.

Comment on this clone: One junction end disagrees with the germline gene, perhaps due to a read error. The genes are TRBV4-1 and TRBJ2-5; 8 nucleotides match TRBD1. CDR3 length equals 15 residues. CDR1 is MGHRA and CDR2 is YSYEKL in the germline V gene. DNA of the CDR3: TGTGCCAGCAGCCAAGAAACTTCCCAGGGGGCGAACCAGTACTTC. Its translation is CASSQETSQGANQYF.

V and J are TRBV28 and TRBJ1-1; tentatively, D is TRBD1 (5 bases). The CDR3 consists of 16 residues. V was shortened by 3 bases and J by 1 base, with 15 bases between the two germline ends. Germline CDR1 MDHEN, CDR2 SYDVKM. The CDR3 sequence: CASSFLQGEANTEAFF. In DNA form, the CDR3 reads TGTGCCAGCAGTTTTCTACAAGGGGAGGCGAACACTGAAGCTTTCTTT.

The rearrangement links TRBV6-1 to TRBJ1-1; no reliable D call. Germline V gives CDR1 MNHNS, CDR2 SASEGT. The V gene lost 2 bases and the J gene lost 10 bases, with 17 bases spanning the gap. The CDR3 loop spans 14 amino acids. CDR3 sequence (DNA): TGTGCCAGCAGTGAATTTTCGAAGCCCTACGGAGCTTTCTTT. It is translated as CASSEFSKPYGAFF.

The chain carries TRBV19 and TRBJ1-3, with unresolved D. V lost 6 bases and J lost 2, with 8 bases in between. This CDR3 has 13 amino acids. Germline V gene data show CDR1 as LNHDA and CDR2 as SQIVND (reference sequence). The DNA for the CDR3 is TGTGCCAGTAGCCAGGATGCTGGAAACACCATATATTTT. It is translated as CASSQDAGNTIYF.